These 24 T cell receptor beta chains came from one sample sequenced in a study of prognosis after radiotherapy for stage I lung cancer. Template was genomic DNA; TCR beta CDR3 amplified in two multiplex PCR rounds. Each TRBV and TRBJ gene had its own primer in the first PCR round. TCRdb recomputed calls from the multiplex PCR reads with MiXCR, one row per CDR3 protein. This sample has roughly 30,000 distinct CDR3 sequences, with around 35% found just once. The sample was PBMCs, taken before or after stereotactic body radiation therapy (not recorded which). The receptors were sampled from a donor of 50 years or more with non-small cell lung cancer.

This clonotype was seen many times. The genes are TRBV12-3 or TRBV12-4 and TRBJ2-4, with D tentatively TRBD1 (6 bases). The CDR3 is 16 amino acids. Trimming removed 5 bases at V and 2 bases at J, with 16 bases between. CDR3 in amino acids: CASSPRTVRTKNIQYF. CDR3 sequence (DNA): TGTGCCAGCAGTCCTAGGACAGTTCGGACCAAAAACATTCAGTACTTC.

The table lists this clonotype with many counts. V and J are TRBV15 and TRBJ1-1; D is unclear. With 0 bases removed from V and 1 base from J, the gap between germline ends came to 9 bases. The CDR3 has 15 residues. Germline CDR1 and CDR2: LNHNV and YYDKDF (reference sequence). CDR3 loop: CATSRDYERNTEAFF. As DNA, the CDR3 is TGTGCCACCAGCAGAGATTATGAGAGGAACACTGAAGCTTTCTTT. The variable domain in full, with the rest retrieved from reference TRBV15 and TRBJ1-1, is DAMVIQNPRYQVTQFGKPVTLSCSQTLNHNVMYWYQQKSSQAPKLLFHYYDKDFNNEADTPDNFQSRRPNTSFCFLDIRSPGLGDTAMYLCATSRDYERNTEAFFGQGTRLTVV.

This clonotype came up a few times. The junction does not match germline at one end; this may be a read error. V gene TRBV19 combines with J gene TRBJ2-2; no firm D call. The CDR3 length is 14 residues. Germline V gene sequence: CDR1 LNHDA, CDR2 SQIVND (reference sequence). Written as DNA, the CDR3 is TGTGCCAGTATTATAGCAGGTGCAGCCGGGGAGCTGTTTTTT. This codes for CASIIAGAAGELFF.

A remark on this clonotype: A read error may account for a junction end that differs from germline. The chain combines TRBV5-1 with TRBJ1-1; no reliable D call. The CDR3 runs to 13 residues. Germline V gene sequence: CDR1 SGHRS, CDR2 YFSETQ. CDR3 residues: CDSSLRRRAEAFF. CDR3 sequence (DNA): TGCGACAGCAGCCTAAGGCGGCGGGCGGAAGCTTTCTTT.

This clonotype was found many times. CDR3 sequence reads: CSARKAGRDNSPLHF. CDR3 nucleotide sequence: TGCAGTGCCCGCAAGGCAGGGAGGGACAATTCACCCCTCCACTTT. The rearrangement links TRBV20-1 to TRBJ1-6; D is possibly TRBD1 (5 bases). This CDR3 region has 15 residues. The germline V and J ends were trimmed by 6 bases and 7 bases, with 19 bases remaining between them. The germline V gene encodes CDR1 DFQATT and CDR2 SNEGSKA (reference sequence).

This sequence joins TRBV7-9 and TRBJ2-7; the match to TRBD2 covers 9 bases. CDR3 size: 13 residues. CDR1 and CDR2 from the germline V gene are SEHNR and FQNEAQ (reference sequence). V dropped 6 bases and J dropped 5; count of bases not matched to a gene: 5. The CDR3 sequence: CASSQVAGDEQYF. The CDR3, as DNA: TGTGCCAGCAGTCAAGTAGCGGGAGACGAGCAGTACTTC.

This clonotype has a count of ten or more. The V gene is TRBV14, the J gene TRBJ1-1; TRBD1 matches 9 bases. The CDR3 extends over 15 amino acids. The germline V gene encodes CDR1 SGHDN and CDR2 FVKESK. Trimming removed 4 bases from V and 3 bases from J; junction bases left unmatched: 6. CDR3 in amino acids: CASSPTDRGDTEAFF. CDR3 DNA sequence: TGTGCCAGCAGCCCAACTGACAGGGGGGACACTGAAGCTTTCTTT.

The chain links TRBV24-1 to TRBJ1-2; 7 nucleotides align to TRBD1. CDR1 and CDR2 from the germline V gene are KGHDR and SFDVKD. V gave up 9 bases and J gave up 3 bases; unmatched junction bases: 0. The CDR3 has 11 amino acids. The CDR3 bases are TGTGCCACCCAGGGGGACTATGGCTACACCTTC. It codes for CATQGDYGYTF.

This clonotype has a handful of counts. This may be a read error: a much more frequent sequence differs by one nucleotide. The genes are TRBV7-9 and TRBJ2-2, with TRBD2 identical over 7 bases. The CDR3 is 13 residues long. J gave up 10 bases and V 0 bases, and 2 bases lay outside the gene matches. CDR1 SEHNR and CDR2 FQNEAQ come from the germline V gene (reference sequence). CDR3 in amino acids: CASSLATSVELFF. The CDR3 region has the DNA TGTGCCAGCAGCTTAGCTACTAGCGTGGAGCTGTTTTTT.

The count of this clonotype is one. A read error likely explains this, since a far larger clone differs by one base. V gene TRBV6-4 combines with J gene TRBJ1-5, with 10 bases fitting TRBD1. The V and J ends lost 5 bases and 6 bases, in that order; junction bases with no gene match: 10. CDR3 length: 16 amino acids. Germline V gives CDR1 MRHNA, CDR2 SNTAGT. CDR3 in amino acids: CASSNLPRQGAQPQHF. DNA of the CDR3: TGTGCCAGCAGTAATCTACCGCGACAGGGGGCTCAGCCCCAGCATTTT.

This clonotype was found many times. The rearrangement uses TRBV5-1 and TRBJ2-1, with D unclear. Germline lookup yields CDR1 SGHRS and CDR2 YFSETQ. Trimming shortened V by 0 bases and J by 9 bases, and 10 bases separated the two germline ends. There are 13 residues in the CDR3. CDR3 loop: CASSLDSGSEQFF. The DNA for the CDR3 is TGCGCCAGCAGCTTGGATTCAGGTTCTGAGCAGTTCTTC.

This clonotype was recorded many times. The V and J genes are TRBV28 and TRBJ1-2; no definite D call. Trimming shortened V by 1 base and J by 1 base, and 13 bases separated the two germline ends. CDR1 and CDR2 from the germline V gene are MDHEN and SYDVKM. The CDR3 spans 16 residues. CDR3 bases: TGTGCCAGCAGTTTATTGGGCTGGGAGGTTAACTATGGCTACACCTTC. Protein sequence: CASSLLGWEVNYGYTF.

In this sample, this clonotype turned up a few times. J is TRBJ1-2 and V is TRBV12-3 or TRBV12-4; D is unclear. The CDR3 covers 13 residues. V was pared by 4 bases and J by 4 bases, with 10 bases between. The CDR3 coding sequence is TGTGCCAGCAGTTCCCCAGGTACCTATGGCTACACCTTC. Its protein is CASSSPGTYGYTF.

The chain links TRBV27 to TRBJ1-1, with a tentative D call TRBD1 (5 bases). CDR3 length: 15 amino acids. Per the germline V gene, CDR1 is MNHEY and CDR2 is SMNVEV (reference sequence). Deletions cut 6 bases from V and 1 base from J, with 15 bases between. The CDR3 here is CASRPLDTSNTEAFF. CDR3 nucleotide sequence: TGTGCCAGCAGACCACTGGACACCTCGAACACTGAAGCTTTCTTT.

This chain connects TRBV24-1 to TRBJ2-1; D uncertain. CDR3 length equals 16 residues. CDR1 KGHDR and CDR2 SFDVKD come from the germline V gene. V was trimmed by 1 base and J by 1 base, leaving 10 bases between them. CDR3 sequence: CATSDLRAASYNEQFF. The CDR3 DNA reads as TGTGCCACCAGTGATTTAAGGGCAGCTTCCTACAATGAGCAGTTCTTC.

This clonotype occurred many times. V is TRBV20-1 and J is TRBJ2-2, with 9 bases that match TRBD2. Germline CDR1 and CDR2: DFQATT and SNEGSKA (reference sequence). The CDR3 is made up of 18 amino acids. With 4 bases clipped from V and 0 bases from J, the junction kept 12 bases outside the gene matches. The CDR3 coding sequence is TGCAGTGCTACGCCTTGGACTAGCGAGAGAACGAACACCGGGGAGCTGTTTTTT. Translating gives CSATPWTSERTNTGELFF.

This clonotype occurred many times. This sequence joins TRBV5-8 and TRBJ2-6; D gene uncertain. This CDR3 spans 13 amino acids. From germline, CDR1 is SGHTS and CDR2 YDEGEE. Trimming cost V 5 bases and J 4 bases, with 7 bases left between them. The CDR3 spells CASSIYGANVLTF. The CDR3 coding sequence is TGTGCCAGCAGTATCTACGGGGCCAACGTCCTGACTTTC.

The sample holds many counts of this clonotype. The V and J genes are TRBV25-1 and TRBJ2-7; D remains ambiguous. With 1 base removed from V and 4 bases from J, the gap between germline ends came to 14 bases. The CDR3 is 15 residues long. Germline values: CDR1 MGHDK, CDR2 SYGVNS. The CDR3 region is CASSELRELSYEQYF. CDR3 DNA sequence: TGTGCCAGCAGTGAATTAAGGGAATTGAGTTACGAGCAGTACTTC.

This clonotype appeared many times. This chain uses TRBV6-4 with TRBJ2-2; D is uncertain. Germline values: CDR1 MRHNA, CDR2 SNTAGT. V was pared by 2 bases and J by 3 bases, with 4 bases between. The CDR3 loop spans 13 amino acids. The CDR3 reads CASSDTDTGELFF. CDR3 bases: TGTGCCAGCAGTGACACAGACACCGGGGAGCTGTTTTTT.

This clonotype has ten or more counts. The chain has TRBV9 and TRBJ2-1; D might be TRBD1 (5 bases). CDR3 length: 15 amino acids. Trimming removed 2 bases at V and 7 bases at J, with 16 bases between. Germline CDR1 reads SGDLS; CDR2 reads YYNGEE. The CDR3: CASSVWTTLSNEQFF. CDR3 nucleotides: TGTGCCAGCAGCGTCTGGACAACCTTATCAAATGAGCAGTTCTTC.

The chain recombines TRBV6-6 with TRBJ1-1; perhaps TRBD1 as D (5 bases). V was shortened by 2 bases and J by 8 bases, with 15 bases between the two germline ends. Germline V gene sequence: CDR1 MNHNY, CDR2 SVGAGI (reference sequence). This CDR3 has 14 residues. The CDR3 sequence: CASSYPPGTGEAFF. The CDR3 DNA is TGTGCCAGCAGTTACCCCCCCGGAACAGGCGAAGCTTTCTTT.

Worth noting for this clonotype: It may be a read error: a sequence one base away is much more abundant. CDR3 sequence: CASSWAGGGTFTGLAGFDQFF. In DNA, the CDR3 is TGCGCCAGCAGCTGGGCCGGCGGAGGAACTTTTACCGGACTAGCGGGTTTTGATCAGTTCTTC. The chain recombines TRBV5-1 with TRBJ2-4; 11 nucleotides match TRBD2. Near its end, the DNA agrees better with TRBJ2-1, so the J call may be wrong. Germline V gene lookup returns CDR1 SGHRS and CDR2 YFSETQ. This CDR3 spans 21 amino acids.

This clonotype has at least ten counts. This chain joins TRBV6-2 or TRBV6-3 and TRBJ1-1; 12 nucleotides agree with TRBD1. CDR1 is MNHEY and CDR2 is SVGEGT in the germline V gene. The CDR3 contains 17 residues. The J segment lost 5 bases and the V segment lost 6 bases, leaving 13 bases of the junction unmatched. DNA for the CDR3: TGTGCCAGCAGGTCCGGGACAGGGGGCTCCTCAGGGACTGAAGCTTTCTTT. Its protein is CASRSGTGGSSGTEAFF.

The CDR3 spells CASSPRAGDQETQYF. The CDR3 region has the DNA TGTGCCAGCAGCCCGAGGGCGGGGGACCAAGAGACCCAGTACTTC. The V gene is TRBV7-3, the J gene TRBJ2-5; 7 bases fit TRBD2. Per the germline V gene, CDR1 is SGHTA and CDR2 is FQGTGA. The junction had 6 bases not matched to a gene; V was cut back by 5 bases and J by 0 bases. CDR3 length: 15 residues.